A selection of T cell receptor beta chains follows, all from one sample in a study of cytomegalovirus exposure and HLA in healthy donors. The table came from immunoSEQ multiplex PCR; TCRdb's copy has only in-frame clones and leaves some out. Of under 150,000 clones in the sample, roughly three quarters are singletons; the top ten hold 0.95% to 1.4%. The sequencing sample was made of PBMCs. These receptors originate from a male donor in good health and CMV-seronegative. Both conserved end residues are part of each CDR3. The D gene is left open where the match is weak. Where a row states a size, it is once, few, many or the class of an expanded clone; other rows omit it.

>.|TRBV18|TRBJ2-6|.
CASSTGTASSGANVLTF
TGTGCCAGCTCAACCGGGACTGCAAGCTCTGGGGCCAACGTCCTGACTTTC
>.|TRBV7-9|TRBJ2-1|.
CASSPRDNGYNEQFF
TGTGCCAGCAGCCCTCGGGACAACGGATACAATGAGCAGTTCTTC
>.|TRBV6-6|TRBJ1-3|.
CASSWSGNGNTIYF
TGTGCCAGCAGTTGGTCAGGGAATGGAAACACCATATATTTT
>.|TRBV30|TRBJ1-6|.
CAWSLQEGSPLHF
TGTGCCTGGAGTCTCCAGGAGGGTTCACCCCTCCACTTT
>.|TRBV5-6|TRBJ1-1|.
CASSGRGFEAFF
TGTGCCAGCAGCGGGCGGGGGTTTGAAGCTTTCTTT
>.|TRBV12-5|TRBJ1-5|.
CASGGVRGVRAPQHF
TGTGCTAGTGGTGGGGTTCGGGGGGTCAGGGCGCCCCAGCATTTT
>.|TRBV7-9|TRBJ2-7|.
CASSLALAGQTYEQYF
TGTGCCAGCAGCTTAGCGCTGGCAGGTCAAACCTACGAGCAGTACTTC
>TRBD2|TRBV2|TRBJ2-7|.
CASQGGPSGGPSYEQYF
TGTGCCAGCCAGGGGGGGCCTAGCGGGGGACCCTCCTACGAGCAGTACTTC
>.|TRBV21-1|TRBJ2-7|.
CASNARPGQGVHEQYF
TGTGCCAGCAACGCCCGCCCGGGACAGGGGGTCCACGAGCAGTACTTC
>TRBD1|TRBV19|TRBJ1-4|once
CASSPSGGRDRTNEKLFF
TGTGCCAGTAGTCCCTCAGGGGGCAGGGACAGAACTAATGAAAAACTGTTTTTT
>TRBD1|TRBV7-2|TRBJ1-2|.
CASSSKNRGRDGYTF
TGTGCCAGCAGCTCAAAAAACAGGGGGCGGGATGGCTACACCTTC
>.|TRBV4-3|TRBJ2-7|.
CASSQTYPASVLAYEQYF
TGCGCCAGCAGCCAAACGTATCCTGCCAGCGTTCTAGCCTACGAGCAGTACTTC
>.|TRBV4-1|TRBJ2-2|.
CASSHLPRTASNTGELFF
TGCGCCAGCAGCCACCTCCCGAGGACAGCCTCGAACACCGGGGAGCTGTTTTTT
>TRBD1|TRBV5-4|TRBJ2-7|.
CASSPRDRGLPYEQYF
TGTGCCAGCAGCCCTAGAGACAGGGGGCTACCCTACGAGCAGTACTTC
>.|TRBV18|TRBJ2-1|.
CASSPGGRYNEQFF
TGTGCCAGCTCACCAGGGGGCCGTTACAATGAGCAGTTCTTC
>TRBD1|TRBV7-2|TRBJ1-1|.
CASSLPGQGSGQTEAFF
TGTGCCAGCAGCTTGCCGGGACAGGGGAGTGGTCAGACTGAAGCTTTCTTT
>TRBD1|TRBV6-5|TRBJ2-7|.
CASSQRTGRYEQYF
TGTGCCAGCAGCCAACGGACAGGGAGGTACGAGCAGTACTTC
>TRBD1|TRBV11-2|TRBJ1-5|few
CASSKGQVSNQPQHF
TGTGCCAGCAGTAAAGGACAGGTATCTAATCAGCCCCAGCATTTT
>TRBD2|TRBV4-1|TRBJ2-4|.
CASSQEGLAGGPGAKNIQYF
TGCGCCAGCAGCCAAGAGGGACTAGCGGGGGGGCCTGGAGCCAAAAACATTCAGTACTTC
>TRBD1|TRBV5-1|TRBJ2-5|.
CASSLGTGSAETQYF
TGCGCCAGCAGCCTAGGGACAGGGAGCGCGGAGACCCAGTACTTC
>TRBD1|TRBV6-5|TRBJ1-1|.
CASSYQGAHTEAFF
TGTGCCAGCAGTTACCAGGGGGCACACACTGAAGCCTTCTTT
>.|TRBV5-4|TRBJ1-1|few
CASSLIGGNTEAFF
TGTGCCAGCAGCTTGATAGGGGGGAACACTGAAGCTTTCTTT
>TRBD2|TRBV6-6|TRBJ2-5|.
CASSPAGGQETQYF
TGTGCCAGCAGTCCCGCGGGGGGCCAAGAGACCCAGTACTTC
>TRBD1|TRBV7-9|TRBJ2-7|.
CASSFGQGAVEQYF
TGTGCCAGCAGCTTTGGACAGGGGGCTGTCGAGCAGTACTTC
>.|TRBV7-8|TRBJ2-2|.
CASSGSVGTGELFF
TGTGCCAGCAGCGGTAGTGTCGGCACCGGGGAGCTGTTTTTT
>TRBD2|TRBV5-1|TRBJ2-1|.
CASSRPGLEHNEQFF
TGCGCCAGCAGCCGCCCGGGACTAGAACACAATGAGCAGTTCTTC
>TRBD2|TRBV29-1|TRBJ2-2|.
CSVVERGLTGELFF
TGCAGCGTTGTGGAAAGGGGACTAACCGGGGAGCTGTTTTTT
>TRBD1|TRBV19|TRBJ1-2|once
CASHSPGTDYGYTF
TGTGCCAGCCACAGCCCCGGGACAGACTATGGCTACACCTTC
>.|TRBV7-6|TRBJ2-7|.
CASSLGEASYEQYF
TGTGCCAGCAGCTTAGGAGAGGCCAGCTACGAGCAGTACTTC
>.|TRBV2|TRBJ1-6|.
CASSEAGQGDSPLHF
TGTGCCAGCAGTGAAGCAGGGCAGGGTGATTCACCCCTCCACTTT
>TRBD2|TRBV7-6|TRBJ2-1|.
CASSKDAGGAPNEQFF
TGTGCCAGCAGCAAGGACGCCGGGGGGGCCCCCAATGAGCAGTTCTTC
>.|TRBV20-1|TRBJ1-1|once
CSARGTPEAFF
TGCAGTGCTAGAGGGACTCCTGAAGCTTTCTTT
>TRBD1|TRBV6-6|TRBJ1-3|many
CASSAGDRVNTIYF
TGTGCCAGCAGCGCGGGGGACAGGGTTAACACCATATATTTT
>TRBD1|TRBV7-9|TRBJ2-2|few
CASRGTGDGELFF
TGTGCCAGCAGGGGGACAGGGGACGGGGAGCTGTTTTTT
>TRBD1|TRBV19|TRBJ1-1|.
CASSIGGGGQGLSVGAEAFF
TGTGCCAGTAGTATAGGTGGGGGGGGACAGGGACTCTCTGTGGGGGCTGAAGCTTTCTTT